Below are 31 T cell receptor beta chains sequenced from a single sample in a study of shared clonotypes between healthy human individuals. TCRdb keeps only in-frame clones here, not all; method: immunoSEQ multiplex PCR. The sample carries about 560,000 clones, roughly 79% recorded once. The sample was PBMCs. The source is a woman between 40 and 50 years old in good health. Some clones in this sample may be carry-over from other donors' samples.

The V and J genes are TRBV5-1 and TRBJ2-7; D might be TRBD1 (6 bases). The germline CDR1 and CDR2 sequences are SGHRS and YFSETQ. This CDR3 is 16 amino acids long. The V end was cut by 5 bases, the J end by 4 bases, with 22 bases between. CDR3 sequence (DNA): TGCGCCAGCAGGGGGTCGACCGGGACATACTATTACGAGCAGTACTTC. Translation: CASRGSTGTYYYEQYF.

The genes are TRBV5-4 and TRBJ2-1; no firm D call. V dropped 5 bases and J dropped 5 bases, with 11 bases sitting between them. The germline V gene encodes CDR1 SGHNT and CDR2 YYREEE (reference sequence). The length of the CDR3 is 13 residues. The CDR3: CASSTFGHNEQFF. CDR3 DNA: TGTGCCAGCAGTACCTTTGGACACAATGAGCAGTTCTTC.

The chain recombines TRBV27 with TRBJ2-3, with D perhaps TRBD2 (7 bases). V was clipped by 7 bases and J by 5 bases, with 19 bases between them. The germline gives CDR1 MNHEY, CDR2 SMNVEV (reference sequence). This CDR3 has 15 residues. The DNA for the CDR3 is TGTGCCAGCACCCCCGGGGGGCGGCACATAGATACGCAGTATTTT. As protein: CASTPGGRHIDTQYF.

This sequence joins TRBV27 and TRBJ2-3, with 13 positions matching TRBD2. The length of the CDR3 is 15 residues. V gave up 4 bases and J gave up 12 bases; unmatched junction bases: 10. Germline CDR1 and CDR2: MNHEY and SMNVEV (reference sequence). CDR3 DNA sequence: TGTGCCAGCAGTTCCACAGGACTAGCGGGAGTCTCACAGTATTTT. Translation gives CASSSTGLAGVSQYF.

The chain carries TRBV4-2 and TRBJ2-3; D remains unclear. CDR1 is LGHNA and CDR2 is YNFKEQ in the germline V gene. This CDR3 comprises 14 residues. The V and J ends lost 0 bases and 2 bases respectively, with 6 bases between them. CDR3 residues: CASSQDGDTDTQYF. DNA for the CDR3: TGTGCCAGCAGCCAAGATGGGGACACAGATACGCAGTATTTT.

The rearrangement uses TRBV28 and TRBJ2-1, with D maybe TRBD1 (6 bases). V lost 6 bases and J lost 8, with 11 bases in between. The V gene's germline CDR1 is MDHEN and CDR2 SYDVKM. CDR3 length equals 12 residues. The CDR3 is CASSLWTDEQFF. The DNA of the CDR3 is TGTGCCAGCAGCCTATGGACAGATGAGCAGTTCTTC.

This clone came up once. The V and J genes are TRBV5-1 and TRBJ2-3; D gene uncertain. The CDR3 extends over 14 amino acids. Germline CDR1 SGHRS, CDR2 YFSETQ. V shed 5 bases and J shed 6 bases, with 16 bases lying between them. CDR3 in DNA: TGCGCCAGCAGAGGCGCAGCTATCGTGGATACGCAGTATTTT. Its translation: CASRGAAIVDTQYF.

The rearrangement uses TRBV7-9 and TRBJ2-7; D perhaps matches TRBD1 (6 bases). The CDR3 runs 14 residues. V was clipped by 3 bases and J by 5 bases, with 14 bases between them. CDR1 and CDR2 from the germline V gene are SEHNR and FQNEAQ (reference sequence). The CDR3 region has the DNA TGTGCCAGCAGCTTCCGGGACAACTACGACGAGCAGTACTTC. Its protein product is CASSFRDNYDEQYF.

As for this clone: A far larger clone is just one base off, so this is likely a read error. This chain connects TRBV4-2 to TRBJ2-1, with TRBD2 matching over 7 bases. CDR3 size: 16 residues. CDR1 and CDR2 (germline): LGHNA, YNFKEQ. In DNA, the CDR3 is TGTGTCAGCAGCCAAGAGTTTAGCGGGTCCTACAATGAGCAGTTCTTC. Protein product: CVSSQEFSGSYNEQFF.

For this clone: A much larger clone differs from this one at a single base, so this may be a read error. The chain is built from TRBV4-1 and TRBJ2-7, with a possible D match to TRBD1 (6 bases). The germline V gene encodes CDR1 MGHRA and CDR2 YSYEKL. Trimming removed 4 bases at V and 0 bases at J, with 16 bases between. The CDR3 extends over 16 amino acids. CDR3 nucleotides: TGCGCCAGCAGCCGGGACCGACAGGCACCCTCCTACGAGCAGTACTTC. This gives the protein CASSRDRQAPSYEQYF.

This clone was recorded once. The CDR3 loop reads CASSVTASTDTQYF. The CDR3 nucleotides are TGTGCCAGCAGCGTGACAGCTAGCACAGATACGCAGTATTTT. The chain has TRBV7-9 and TRBJ2-3, with D possibly matching TRBD1 (5 bases). Trimming took 5 bases from V and 0 from J, leaving 9 bases between them. CDR3 length: 14 residues. CDR1 is SEHNR, CDR2 FQNEAQ, per germline (reference sequence).

The gene calls are TRBV4-1 and TRBJ2-1; the match to TRBD2 covers 7 bases. Germline V lookup: CDR1 MGHRA, CDR2 YSYEKL. V trimming: 1 base; J trimming: 4 bases; junction bases outside the gene matches: 7. This CDR3 has 16 residues. The CDR3 DNA follows: TGCGCCAGCAGCCAAGGTTCTAGCGGAATTTACAATGAGCAGTTCTTC. It is translated as CASSQGSSGIYNEQFF.

V and J are TRBV18 and TRBJ1-1; 9 bases agree with TRBD1. The CDR3 consists of 15 residues. Germline CDR1 reads KGHSH; CDR2 reads LQKENI. The V segment lost 2 bases and the J segment 7 bases; nucleotides outside the gene matches: 8. Written as DNA, the CDR3 is TGTGCCAGCTCACCAGGCGACAGGGGGTACGTTGAAGCTTTCTTT. Translated, it gives CASSPGDRGYVEAFF.

The V gene is TRBV9, the J gene TRBJ2-1, with TRBD2 identical over 12 bases. The CDR3 consists of 15 residues. Germline V gene data show CDR1 as SGDLS and CDR2 as YYNGEE. Trimming cost V 3 bases and J 11 bases; bases outside gene matches: 9. The chain's CDR3 is CASSGTSGIWNQQFF. The CDR3, as DNA: TGTGCCAGCAGCGGGACTAGCGGGATATGGAATCAGCAGTTCTTC. The entire variable domain, with the rest obtained from reference TRBV9 and TRBJ2-1, is as follows: DSGVTQTPKHLITATGQRVTLRCSPRSGDLSVYWYQQSLDQGLQFLIQYYNGEERAKGNILERFSAQQFPDLHSELNLSSLELGDSALYFCASSGTSGIWNQQFFGPGTRLTVL.

The chain combines TRBV9 with TRBJ2-1; D could derive from TRBD1 or TRBD2 (5 bases each). V lost 0 bases and J lost 0, with 10 bases in between. Germline CDR1 is SGDLS and CDR2 is YYNGEE. This CDR3 is built from 16 residues. CDR3 sequence reads: CASSVGGIGSYNEQFF. CDR3 bases: TGTGCCAGCAGCGTAGGGGGGATTGGCTCCTACAATGAGCAGTTCTTC.

Note on this clone: It is likely a read error: a sequence one base away is far more abundant. The same CDR3 can be traced to other DNA sequences in this sample. The V call is TRBV7-8, the J call TRBJ1-5, with a possible D match to TRBD1 (6 bases). Germline V gives CDR1 SGHVS, CDR2 FQNEAQ. CDR3 length: 13 residues. The V gene lost 2 bases and the J gene lost 4 bases, with 6 bases spanning the gap. CDR3 sequence (DNA): TGTGCCAGCAGCTTAAGGGGGAATCAGCCCCAGCATTTT. Its translation: CASSLRGNQPQHF.

The chain carries TRBV4-3 and TRBJ2-7; 9 nucleotides match TRBD1. This CDR3 spans 16 amino acids. Per the germline V gene, CDR1 is LGHNA and CDR2 is YSLEER. The V gene end was trimmed by 0 bases and the J gene end by 3 bases; junction bases not matched to a gene: 6. CDR3 loop: CASSQEGGQGIYEQYF. The CDR3 bases are TGCGCCAGCAGCCAAGAAGGTGGACAGGGGATCTACGAGCAGTACTTC.

V gene TRBV30 combines with J gene TRBJ1-1, with 8 positions matching TRBD1. Germline assignment: CDR1 GTSNPN and CDR2 SVGIG (reference sequence). The CDR3 sequence is 13 residues long. The junction had 4 bases not matched to a gene; V was cut back by 7 bases and J by 0 bases. CDR3: CASDRVMNTEAFF. Here the CDR3 DNA reads TGTGCCTCGGACAGGGTCATGAACACTGAAGCTTTCTTT.

The chain couples TRBV9 to TRBJ2-1; a weak D match, TRBD2 (5 bases). Trimming removed 0 bases at V and 9 bases at J, with 13 bases between. Germline V gene lookup returns CDR1 SGDLS and CDR2 YYNGEE. This CDR3 has 14 residues. CDR3 DNA: TGTGCCAGCAGCGTAGTTCGGGGAAACGGTGAGCAGTTCTTC. Protein product: CASSVVRGNGEQFF.

The J gene is TRBJ2-1, the V gene TRBV6-1, with no clear D. Germline values: CDR1 MNHNS, CDR2 SASEGT. V lost 4 bases, J lost 4 bases, and 11 bases lay in between. The CDR3 runs to 14 residues. CDR3 protein: CASSARPRYNEQFF. For the CDR3, the DNA is TGTGCCAGCAGTGCCCGACCTAGATACAATGAGCAGTTCTTC.

The chain is built from TRBV2 and TRBJ2-5, with D perhaps TRBD1 (6 bases). The CDR3 extends over 12 amino acids. Between the trimmed V and J ends, which lost 8 bases and 5 bases, there was a span of 12 bases. Germline V gene sequence: CDR1 SNHLY, CDR2 FYNNEI. In nucleotides, the CDR3 is TGTGCCAGCTCCGGACAGTATGAGACCCAGTACTTC. Amino acids: CASSGQYETQYF.

V is TRBV18 and J is TRBJ1-5; a weak D match, TRBD1 (6 bases). Trimming stripped 1 base from V and 9 bases from J, with 13 bases between. The germline V gene encodes CDR1 KGHSH and CDR2 LQKENI. The CDR3 totals 14 residues. CDR3 sequence: CASSPQDRAGPQHF. CDR3 sequence (DNA): TGTGCCAGCTCACCACAGGACAGAGCCGGGCCCCAGCATTTT.

The chain employs TRBV7-2 and TRBJ2-3; D is uncertain. V was pared by 4 bases and J by 4 bases, with 18 bases between. The CDR3 sequence is 16 residues long. The germline CDR1 and CDR2 sequences are SGHTA and FQGNSA. The CDR3 region has the DNA TGTGCCAGCAGCTCCACCCTTTCCCCGCGCTCAGATACGCAGTATTTT. The encoded protein is CASSSTLSPRSDTQYF. The whole variable domain, filled in from reference TRBV7-2 and TRBJ2-3, reads GAGVSQSPSNKVTEKGKDVELRCDPISGHTALYWYRQSLGQGLEFLIYFQGNSAPDKSGLPSDRFSAERTGGSVSTLTIQRTQQEDSAVYLCASSSTLSPRSDTQYFGPGTRLTVL.

CDR3 nucleotides: TGTGCCAGCAGCCCCGGGGCGGGGAATGAGCAGTTCTTC. Its protein product is CASSPGAGNEQFF. The gene calls are TRBV7-8 and TRBJ2-1, with a possible D match to TRBD2 (6 bases). Germline assignment: CDR1 SGHVS and CDR2 FQNEAQ. CDR3 size: 13 residues. With 5 bases removed from V and 7 bases from J, the gap between germline ends came to 12 bases.

This chain connects TRBV9 to TRBJ2-1; tentatively, D is TRBD1 (6 bases). This CDR3 has 15 residues. The germline V gene encodes CDR1 SGDLS and CDR2 YYNGEE. The V end lost 0 bases, the J end lost 1 base, and 8 bases lay between the germline ends. The CDR3 DNA follows: TGTGCCAGCAGCGTAGGCCAGGGGTCCTACAATGAGCAGTTCTTC. Its protein product is CASSVGQGSYNEQFF.

This chain joins TRBV15 and TRBJ1-2, with TRBD1 identical over 9 bases. Germline lookup yields CDR1 LNHNV and CDR2 YYDKDF (reference sequence). This CDR3 spans 14 amino acids. Trimming took 4 bases from V and 5 from J; bases not matched to a gene: 5. This CDR3 reads CATSTGTGRYGYTF. DNA of the CDR3: TGTGCCACCAGCACCGGGACAGGGAGGTATGGCTACACCTTC.

Regarding this clone: The likely explanation is a read error, given a far larger clone one base away. The V call is TRBV5-6, the J call TRBJ1-5; D call uncertain. V was pared by 2 bases and J by 3 bases, with 6 bases between. This CDR3 has 13 amino acids. CDR1 SGHDT and CDR2 YYEEEE come from the germline V gene. As DNA, the CDR3 is TGTGCCAGCAGCTTCGGTACCAATCAGCCCCAGCATTTT. It yields the protein CASSFGTNQPQHF.

For the CDR3, the DNA is TGCAGCCCACCCGCGGGATCGAACACCGGGGAGCTGTTTTTT. Its protein product is CSPPAGSNTGELFF. The chain employs TRBV29-1 and TRBJ2-2, with a tentative D call TRBD2 (6 bases). CDR3 length: 14 amino acids. The germline V gene has CDR1 SQVTM and CDR2 ANQGSEA. Trimming left V 8 bases short and J 0 bases short, with 13 bases between.

The rearrangement links TRBV28 to TRBJ2-1; possibly TRBD2 for D (6 bases). The CDR3 totals 11 residues. Trimming left V 7 bases short and J 15 bases short, with 16 bases between. In germline, CDR1 is MDHEN, CDR2 SYDVKM. The CDR3 coding sequence is TGTGCCAGCACCGAACGGGGGTATTGGTTCTTC. This sequence encodes CASTERGYWFF.

This clone was seen only a few times. The rearrangement links TRBV4-2 to TRBJ2-1; D is ambiguous. Germline assignment: CDR1 LGHNA and CDR2 YNFKEQ. V was cut by 6 bases and J by 3 bases, with 12 bases left in between. This CDR3 comprises 14 residues. CDR3 in DNA: TGTGCCAGCAGTCCCCGGTTGGGCTACAATGAGCAGTTCTTC. Amino acids: CASSPRLGYNEQFF.

The J gene is TRBJ1-5, the V gene TRBV27; D perhaps matches TRBD1 (5 bases). The CDR3 sequence is 14 residues long. Per the germline V gene, CDR1 is MNHEY and CDR2 is SMNVEV (reference sequence). Trimming took off 4 bases at V and 2 bases at J, with 9 bases between the two ends. The CDR3 loop is CASSSLQGNQPQHF. Written as DNA, the CDR3 is TGTGCCAGCAGTTCACTACAGGGCAATCAGCCCCAGCATTTT.